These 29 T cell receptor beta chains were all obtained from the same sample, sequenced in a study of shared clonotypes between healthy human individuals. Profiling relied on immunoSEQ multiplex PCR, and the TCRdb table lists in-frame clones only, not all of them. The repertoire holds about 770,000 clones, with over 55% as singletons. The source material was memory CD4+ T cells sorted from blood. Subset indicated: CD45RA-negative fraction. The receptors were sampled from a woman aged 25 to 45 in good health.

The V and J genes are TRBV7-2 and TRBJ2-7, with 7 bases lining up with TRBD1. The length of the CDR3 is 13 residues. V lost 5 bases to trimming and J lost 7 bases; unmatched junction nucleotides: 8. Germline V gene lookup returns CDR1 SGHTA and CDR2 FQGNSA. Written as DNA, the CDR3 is TGTGCCAGCAGCCCGCGCAGGGGGAGAGAGCAGTACTTC. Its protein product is CASSPRRGREQYF.

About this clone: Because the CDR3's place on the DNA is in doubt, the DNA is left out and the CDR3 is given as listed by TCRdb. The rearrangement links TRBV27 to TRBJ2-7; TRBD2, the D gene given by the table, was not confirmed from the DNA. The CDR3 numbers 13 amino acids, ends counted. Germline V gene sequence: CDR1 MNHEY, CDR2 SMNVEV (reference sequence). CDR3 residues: CASSLVASGSTYF.

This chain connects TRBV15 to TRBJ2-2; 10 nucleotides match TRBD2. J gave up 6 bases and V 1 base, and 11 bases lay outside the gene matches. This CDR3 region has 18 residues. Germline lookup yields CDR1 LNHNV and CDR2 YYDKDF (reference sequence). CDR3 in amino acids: CATSRVLEKREGPGELFF. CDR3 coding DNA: TGTGCCACCAGCAGAGTGCTCGAAAAGCGGGAGGGCCCCGGGGAGCTGTTTTTT.

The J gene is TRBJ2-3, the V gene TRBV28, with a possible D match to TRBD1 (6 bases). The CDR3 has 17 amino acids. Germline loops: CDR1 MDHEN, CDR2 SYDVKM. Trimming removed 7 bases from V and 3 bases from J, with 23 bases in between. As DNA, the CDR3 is TGTGCCAGCATCGTGGGGGACCTTTGGCAGGGGACAGATACGCAGTATTTT. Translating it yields CASIVGDLWQGTDTQYF.

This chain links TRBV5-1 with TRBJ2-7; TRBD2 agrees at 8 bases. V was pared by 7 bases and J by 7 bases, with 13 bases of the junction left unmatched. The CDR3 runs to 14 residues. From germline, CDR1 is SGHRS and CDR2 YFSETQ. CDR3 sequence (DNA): TGCGCCAGCTCTCGGGGGGGCTCGGGAGGAGAGCAGTACTTC. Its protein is CASSRGGSGGEQYF. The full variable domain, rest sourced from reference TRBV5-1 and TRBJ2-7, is KAGVTQTPRYLIKTRGQQVTLSCSPISGHRSVSWYQQTPGQGLQFLFEYFSETQRNKGNFPGRFSGRQFSNSRSEMNVSTLELGDSALYLCASSRGGSGGEQYFGPGTRLTVT.

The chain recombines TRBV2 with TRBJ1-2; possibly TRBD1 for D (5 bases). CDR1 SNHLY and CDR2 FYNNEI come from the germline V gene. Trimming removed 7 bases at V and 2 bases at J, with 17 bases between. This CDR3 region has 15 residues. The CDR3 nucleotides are TGTGCCAGCATCCCCAATCTGGGGCCAAACTATGGCTACACCTTC. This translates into CASIPNLGPNYGYTF.

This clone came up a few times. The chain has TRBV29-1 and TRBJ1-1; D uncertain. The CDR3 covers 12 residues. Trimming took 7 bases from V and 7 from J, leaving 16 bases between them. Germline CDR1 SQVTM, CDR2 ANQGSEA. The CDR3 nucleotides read TGCAGCGCCAACGCCGGTCTAAATGAAGCTTTCTTT. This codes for CSANAGLNEAFF.

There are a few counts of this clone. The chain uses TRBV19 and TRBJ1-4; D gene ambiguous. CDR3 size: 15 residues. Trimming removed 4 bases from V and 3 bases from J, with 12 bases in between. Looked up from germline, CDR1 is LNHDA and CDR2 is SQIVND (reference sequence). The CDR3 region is CASSTRTVANEKLFF. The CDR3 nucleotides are TGTGCCAGTAGTACGAGGACTGTGGCTAATGAAAAACTGTTTTTT.

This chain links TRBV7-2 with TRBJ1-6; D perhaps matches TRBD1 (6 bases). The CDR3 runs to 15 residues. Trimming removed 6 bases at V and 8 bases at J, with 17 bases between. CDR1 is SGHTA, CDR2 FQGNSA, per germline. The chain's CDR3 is CASREPGHRHSPLHF. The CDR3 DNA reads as TGTGCCAGCAGAGAACCGGGACACCGCCATTCACCCCTCCACTTT.

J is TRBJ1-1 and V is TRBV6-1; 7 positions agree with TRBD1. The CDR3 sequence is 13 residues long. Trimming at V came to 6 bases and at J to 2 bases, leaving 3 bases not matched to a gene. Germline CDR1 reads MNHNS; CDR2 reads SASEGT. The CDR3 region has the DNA TGTGCCAGCAGACAGGGGTCCAACACTGAAGCTTTCTTT. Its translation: CASRQGSNTEAFF.

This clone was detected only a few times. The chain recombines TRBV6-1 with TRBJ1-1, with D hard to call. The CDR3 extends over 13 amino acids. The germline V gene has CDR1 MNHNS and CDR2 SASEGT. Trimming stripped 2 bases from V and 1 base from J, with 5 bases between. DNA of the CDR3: TGTGCCAGCAGTGAATACTGGAACACTGAAGCTTTCTTT. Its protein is CASSEYWNTEAFF.

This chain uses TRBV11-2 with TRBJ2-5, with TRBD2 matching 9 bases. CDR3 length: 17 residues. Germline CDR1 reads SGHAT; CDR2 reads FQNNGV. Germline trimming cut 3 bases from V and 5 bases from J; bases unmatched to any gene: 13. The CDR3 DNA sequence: TGTGCCAGCAGCTTGGGATTGGGGGTAGCGGGAGCGGAGACCCAGTACTTC. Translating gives CASSLGLGVAGAETQYF. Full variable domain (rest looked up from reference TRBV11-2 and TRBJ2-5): EAGVAQSPRYKIIEKRQSVAFWCNPISGHATLYWYQQILGQGPKLLIQFQNNGVVDDSQLPKDRFSAERLKGVDSTLKIQPAKLEDSAVYLCASSLGLGVAGAETQYFGPGTRLLVL.

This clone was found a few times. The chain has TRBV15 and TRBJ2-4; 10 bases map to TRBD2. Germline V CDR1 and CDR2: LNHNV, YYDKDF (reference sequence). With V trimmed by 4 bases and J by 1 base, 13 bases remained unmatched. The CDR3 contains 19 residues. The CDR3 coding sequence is TGTGCCACCAGCACAACCCTCTTCCCTAGCGGGAGTGCCAAAAACATTCAGTACTTC. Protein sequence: CATSTTLFPSGSAKNIQYF. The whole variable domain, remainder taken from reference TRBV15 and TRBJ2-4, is DAMVIQNPRYQVTQFGKPVTLSCSQTLNHNVMYWYQQKSSQAPKLLFHYYDKDFNNEADTPDNFQSRRPNTSFCFLDIRSPGLGDTAMYLCATSTTLFPSGSAKNIQYFGAGTRLSVL.

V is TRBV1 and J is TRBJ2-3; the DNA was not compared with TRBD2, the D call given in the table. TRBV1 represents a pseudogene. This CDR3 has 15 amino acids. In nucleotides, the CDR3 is TGCACCAGCAGACCCCACGGTTCTAGCACAGATACGCAGTATTTT. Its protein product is CTSRPHGSSTDTQYF.

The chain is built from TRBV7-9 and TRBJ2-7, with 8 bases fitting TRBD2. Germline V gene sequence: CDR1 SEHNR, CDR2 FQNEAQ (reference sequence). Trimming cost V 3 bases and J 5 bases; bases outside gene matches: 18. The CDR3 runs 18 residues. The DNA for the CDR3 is TGTGCCAGCAGCTTCTTAACGGGCTCCTGGGCGGGGGGAGACGAGCAGTACTTC. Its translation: CASSFLTGSWAGGDEQYF.

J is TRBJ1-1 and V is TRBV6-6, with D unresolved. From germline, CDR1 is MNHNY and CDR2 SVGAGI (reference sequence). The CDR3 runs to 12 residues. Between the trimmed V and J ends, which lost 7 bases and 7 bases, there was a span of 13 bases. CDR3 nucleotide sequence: TGTGCCAGCACCTACGGAGAGGGTGAAGCTTTCTTT. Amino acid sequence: CASTYGEGEAFF.

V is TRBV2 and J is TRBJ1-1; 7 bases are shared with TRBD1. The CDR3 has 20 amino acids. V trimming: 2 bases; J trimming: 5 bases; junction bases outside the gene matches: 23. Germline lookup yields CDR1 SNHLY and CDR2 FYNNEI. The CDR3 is CASSELGSGLFATGRTEAFF. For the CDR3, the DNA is TGTGCCAGCAGTGAACTCGGGTCTGGCCTCTTCGCGACAGGGAGGACTGAAGCTTTCTTT.

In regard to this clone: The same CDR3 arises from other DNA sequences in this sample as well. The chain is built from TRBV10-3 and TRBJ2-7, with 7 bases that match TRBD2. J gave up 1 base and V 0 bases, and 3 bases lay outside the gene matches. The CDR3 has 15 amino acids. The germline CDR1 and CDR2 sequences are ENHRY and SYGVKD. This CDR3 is CAISESGGSSYEQYF. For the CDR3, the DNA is TGTGCCATCAGTGAGTCTGGCGGGAGTTCCTACGAGCAGTACTTC.

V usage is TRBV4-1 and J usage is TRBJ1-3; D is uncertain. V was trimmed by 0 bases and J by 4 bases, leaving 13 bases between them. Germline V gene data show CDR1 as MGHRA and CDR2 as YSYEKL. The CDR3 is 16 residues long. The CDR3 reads CASSQDETFSGNTIYF. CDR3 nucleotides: TGCGCCAGCAGCCAAGATGAAACCTTCTCCGGAAACACCATATATTTT.

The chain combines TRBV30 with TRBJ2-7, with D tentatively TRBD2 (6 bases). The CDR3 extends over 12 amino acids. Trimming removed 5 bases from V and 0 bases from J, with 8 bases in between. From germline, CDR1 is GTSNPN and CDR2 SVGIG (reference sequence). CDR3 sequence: CAWGRSSYEQYF. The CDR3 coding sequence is TGTGCCTGGGGGAGGAGCTCCTACGAGCAGTACTTC.

CDR3: CASSSGTPSQETQYF. Written as DNA, the CDR3 is TGTGCCAGCAGCTCCGGGACTCCCAGCCAAGAGACCCAGTACTTC. This chain joins TRBV5-8 and TRBJ2-5; D might be TRBD2 (6 bases). CDR3 length: 15 amino acids. Looked up from germline, CDR1 is SGHTS and CDR2 is YDEGEE. With 3 bases removed from V and 1 base from J, the gap between germline ends came to 13 bases.

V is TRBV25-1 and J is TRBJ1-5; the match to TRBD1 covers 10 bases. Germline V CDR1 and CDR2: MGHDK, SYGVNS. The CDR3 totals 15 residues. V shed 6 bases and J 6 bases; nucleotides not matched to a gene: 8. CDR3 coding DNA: TGTGCCAGCAGCGAAGGCCGGACAGGGGGTCAGCCCCAGCATTTT. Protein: CASSEGRTGGQPQHF.

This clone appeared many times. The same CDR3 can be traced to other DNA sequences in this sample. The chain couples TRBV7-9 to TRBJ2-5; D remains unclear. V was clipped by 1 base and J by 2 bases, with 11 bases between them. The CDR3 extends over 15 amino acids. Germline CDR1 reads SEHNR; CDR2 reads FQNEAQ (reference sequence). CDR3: CASSLGADFQETQYF. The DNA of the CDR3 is TGTGCCAGCAGCTTAGGCGCTGACTTTCAAGAGACCCAGTACTTC.

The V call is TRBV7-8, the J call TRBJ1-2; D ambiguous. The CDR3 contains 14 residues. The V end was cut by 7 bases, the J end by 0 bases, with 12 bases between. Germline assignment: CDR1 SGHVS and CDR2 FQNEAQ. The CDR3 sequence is CASTVLSSNYGYTF. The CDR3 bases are TGTGCCAGCACCGTTCTATCTTCTAACTATGGCTACACCTTC.

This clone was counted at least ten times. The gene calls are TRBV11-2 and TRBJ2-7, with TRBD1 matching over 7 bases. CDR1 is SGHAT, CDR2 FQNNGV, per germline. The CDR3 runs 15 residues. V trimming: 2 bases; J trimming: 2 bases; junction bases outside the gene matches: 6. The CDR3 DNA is TGTGCCAGCAGCTTACTAGGACAGGTTCCCTACGAGCAGTACTTC. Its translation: CASSLLGQVPYEQYF.

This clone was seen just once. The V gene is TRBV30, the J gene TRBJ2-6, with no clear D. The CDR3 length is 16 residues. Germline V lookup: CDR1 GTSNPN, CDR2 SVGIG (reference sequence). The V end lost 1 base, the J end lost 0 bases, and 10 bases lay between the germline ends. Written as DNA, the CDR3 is TGTGCCTGGAGTGGGCCTACAGTCTCTGGGGCCAACGTCCTGACTTTC. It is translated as CAWSGPTVSGANVLTF.

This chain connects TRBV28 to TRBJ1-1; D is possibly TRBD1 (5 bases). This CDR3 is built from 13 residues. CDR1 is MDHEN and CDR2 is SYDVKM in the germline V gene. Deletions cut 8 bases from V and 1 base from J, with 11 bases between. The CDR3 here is CASHVGTNTEAFF. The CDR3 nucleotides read TGTGCCAGCCACGTGGGGACGAACACTGAAGCTTTCTTT.

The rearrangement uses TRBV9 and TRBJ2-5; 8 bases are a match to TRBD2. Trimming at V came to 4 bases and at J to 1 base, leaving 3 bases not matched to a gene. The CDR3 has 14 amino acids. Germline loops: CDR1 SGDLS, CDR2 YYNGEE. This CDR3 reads CASSFSGTQETQYF. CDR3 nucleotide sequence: TGTGCCAGCAGCTTTAGCGGGACCCAAGAGACCCAGTACTTC. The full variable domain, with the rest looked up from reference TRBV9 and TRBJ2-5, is DSGVTQTPKHLITATGQRVTLRCSPRSGDLSVYWYQQSLDQGLQFLIQYYNGEERAKGNILERFSAQQFPDLHSELNLSSLELGDSALYFCASSFSGTQETQYFGPGTRLLVL.

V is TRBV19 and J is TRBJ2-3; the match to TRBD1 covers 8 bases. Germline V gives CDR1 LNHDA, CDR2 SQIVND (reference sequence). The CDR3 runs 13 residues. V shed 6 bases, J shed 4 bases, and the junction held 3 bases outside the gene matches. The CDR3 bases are TGTGCCAGTAGGGACAGGGACGCAGATACGCAGTATTTT. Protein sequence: CASRDRDADTQYF.